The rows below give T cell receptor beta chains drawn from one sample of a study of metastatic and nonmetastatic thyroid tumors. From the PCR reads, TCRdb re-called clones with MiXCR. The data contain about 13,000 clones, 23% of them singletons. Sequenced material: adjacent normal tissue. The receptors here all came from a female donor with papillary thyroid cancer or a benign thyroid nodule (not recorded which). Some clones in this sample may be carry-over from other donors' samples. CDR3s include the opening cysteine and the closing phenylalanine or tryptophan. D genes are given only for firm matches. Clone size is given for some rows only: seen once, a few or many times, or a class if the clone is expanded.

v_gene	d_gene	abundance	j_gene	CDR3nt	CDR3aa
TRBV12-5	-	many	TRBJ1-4	TGTGCTAGTGGTTTACCAGGTGAAAAACTGTTTTTT	CASGLPGEKLFF
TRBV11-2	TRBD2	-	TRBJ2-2	TGTGCCAGCAGCCGGACTAGCTGGCCCTGCGGGGAGCTGTTTTTT	CASSRTSWPCGELFF
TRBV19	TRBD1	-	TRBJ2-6	TGTGCCAGTAAAATACAGGGGTACGGGGCCAACGTCCTGACTTTC	CASKIQGYGANVLTF
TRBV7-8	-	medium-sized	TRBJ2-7	TGTGCCAGCAGCCCCCAGTCGGGGGTCCCCTACGAGCAGTACTTC	CASSPQSGVPYEQYF
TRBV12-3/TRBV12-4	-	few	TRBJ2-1	TGTGCCAGCACACCCTACACGACCCGCTCCTACAATGAGCAGTTCTTC	CASTPYTTRSYNEQFF
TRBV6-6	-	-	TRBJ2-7	TGTGCCAGCAGGTCCAGTCAATTTCCAGGGAGGCGGTTGTACGAGCAGTACTTC	CASRSSQFPGRRLYEQYF
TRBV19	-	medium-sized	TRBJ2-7	TGTGCCAGTAGTAGAAACCGGGACAAATTATCCTACGAGCAGTACTTC	CASSRNRDKLSYEQYF
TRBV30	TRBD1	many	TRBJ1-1	TGTGCCTGGTCCTTCGGGACAGTAAGCTCTGAAGCTTTCTTT	CAWSFGTVSSEAFF
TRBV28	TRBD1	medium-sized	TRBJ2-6	TGTGCCAGCAACCCCAGGGGGCAGTACGACGTCCTGACTTTC	CASNPRGQYDVLTF
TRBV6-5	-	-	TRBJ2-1	TGTGCCAGCAGTTACTCCCCGGGGTGGGGTGAGCAGTTCTTC	CASSYSPGWGEQFF
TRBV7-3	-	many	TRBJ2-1	TGTGCCAGCAGCTTAACGGCTGACTCCTACAATGAGCAGTTCTTC	CASSLTADSYNEQFF
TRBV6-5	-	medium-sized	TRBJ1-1	TGTGCCAGCAGTTACGGGCCCCGGGGGACTGAAGCTTTCTTT	CASSYGPRGTEAFF
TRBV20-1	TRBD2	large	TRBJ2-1	TGCAGTGCTAGATTGTGGGGGAGGGAAAAGGGGCTTAATGAGCAGTTCTTC	CSARLWGREKGLNEQFF
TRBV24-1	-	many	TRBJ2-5	TGTGCCACCAGTGATTTCCCTAGTCGTAACGGGGCAGGAGAGACCCAGTACTTC	CATSDFPSRNGAGETQYF
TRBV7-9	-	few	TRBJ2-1	TGTGCCAGCAGAGGGTACAATGAGCAGTTCTTC	CASRGYNEQFF
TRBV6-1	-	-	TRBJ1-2	TGTGCCAGCAAAACAAGGGACGTCGGCTACACCTTC	CASKTRDVGYTF
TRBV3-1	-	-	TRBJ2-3	TGTGCCAGCAGCCAAGGTGTGCAGGGACACACAGATACGCAGTATTTT	CASSQGVQGHTDTQYF
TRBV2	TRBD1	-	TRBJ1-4	TGTGTCAGCGGGCGTGGCGGGGCAGGGGGCTATGAAAAACTGTTTTTT	CVSGRGGAGGYEKLFF
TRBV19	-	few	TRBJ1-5	TGTGCCAGTAGTATAGCAGGGTATAGCAATCAGCCCCAGCATTTT	CASSIAGYSNQPQHF
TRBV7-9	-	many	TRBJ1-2	TGTGCCAGCAGCTCACCAACACCTGGGGGCCTAGACTATGGCTACACCTTC	CASSSPTPGGLDYGYTF
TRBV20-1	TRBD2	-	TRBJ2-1	TGCAGTGCTAGAGAATTTAGACTAGCGAGTGAGCAGTTCTTC	CSAREFRLASEQFF
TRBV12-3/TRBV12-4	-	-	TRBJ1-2	TGTGCCAGCAGTTTACGGCTCGACAGCGTCTATGGCTACACCTTC	CASSLRLDSVYGYTF
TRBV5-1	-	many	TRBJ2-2	TGCGCCAGCAGCTTGGAGCCCGGGGCGAACGGGGAGCTGTTTTTT	CASSLEPGANGELFF
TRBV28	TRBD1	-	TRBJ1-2	TGTGCCAGCAGTCCCGACAGGGGTCTAGGTGGCTACACCTTC	CASSPDRGLGGYTF
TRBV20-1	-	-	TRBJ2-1	TGCAGTGCTAGAGAAGCGACTAGATCCCACAATGAGCAGTTCTTC	CSAREATRSHNEQFF
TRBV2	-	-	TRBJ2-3	TGTGCCAGCAGTGAAACAGGATCTAGCACAGATACGCAGTATTTT	CASSETGSSTDTQYF
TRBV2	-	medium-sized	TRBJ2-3	TGTGCCAGCAGGGAGGAACCATACACAGATACGCAGTATTTT	CASREEPYTDTQYF
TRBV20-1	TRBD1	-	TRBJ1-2	TGCAGTGCTACCTGGACAGGAAACTATGGCTACACCTTC	CSATWTGNYGYTF
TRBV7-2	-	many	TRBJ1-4	TGTGCCAGCAGCGAAGACCCGGGGACTAATGAAAAACTGTTTTTT	CASSEDPGTNEKLFF
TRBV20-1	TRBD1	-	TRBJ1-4	TGCAGTGCTAGAGATTACGGGACAGTTAATGAAAAACTGTTTTTT	CSARDYGTVNEKLFF
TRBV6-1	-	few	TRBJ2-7	TGTGCCAGCAGCATGACCTCAAGTCTTTACGAGCAGTACTTC	CASSMTSSLYEQYF
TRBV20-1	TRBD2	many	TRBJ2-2	TGCAGTGCTAGCGCCAGGAGCGGGAGGGCCCAAGTCACCGGGGAGCTGTTTTTT	CSASARSGRAQVTGELFF
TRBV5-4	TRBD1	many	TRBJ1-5	TGTGCCAGCAGCTTGGAGAGGGGGCTGCCCCAGCATTTT	CASSLERGLPQHF
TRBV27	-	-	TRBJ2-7	TGTGCCAGCAGTTTATTGTTGGAGGGTGTCTCCTACGAGCAGTACTTC	CASSLLLEGVSYEQYF
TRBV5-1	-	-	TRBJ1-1	TGCGCCAGCAGCTTGGATCTGGGAGTTGACACTGAAGCTTTCTTT	CASSLDLGVDTEAFF
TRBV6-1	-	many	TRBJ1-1	TGTGCCAGCAGATCCGGACGTAACCTCTTTGAAGCTTTCTTT	CASRSGRNLFEAFF
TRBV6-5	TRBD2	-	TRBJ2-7	TGTGCCAGCACCTACACAACTAGCGGGAGTACTCACGAGCAGTACTTC	CASTYTTSGSTHEQYF
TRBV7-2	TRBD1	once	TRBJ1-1	TGTGCCAGCAGCTTAGCGACAGGGGGCGCGAGGACTGAAGCTTTCTTT	CASSLATGGARTEAFF
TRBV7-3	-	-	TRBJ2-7	TGTGCCAGCAGCCTACTACAGGGCTACGAGCAGTACTTC	CASSLLQGYEQYF
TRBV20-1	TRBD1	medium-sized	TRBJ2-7	TGCAGTTGGGGACAGCCTACCTACGAGCAGTACTTC	CSWGQPTYEQYF
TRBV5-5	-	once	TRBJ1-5	TGTGCCAGCATCGAGGTTCGACATGGCCCCAATCAGCCTCAGCATTTT	CASIEVRHGPNQPQHF
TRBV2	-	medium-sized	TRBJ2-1	TGTGCCAGCAGTGAAAGGGTGTCGATAAGTTGGGACAATGAGCAGTTCTTC	CASSERVSISWDNEQFF
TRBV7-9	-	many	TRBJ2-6	TGTGCCAGCAGCTTTACCAAGGGACCCTCTGGGGCCAACGTCCTGACTTTC	CASSFTKGPSGANVLTF
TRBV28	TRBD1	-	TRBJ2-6	TGTGCCAGAAACCCCAGGGGGCAGTACGGCGTCCTGACTTTC	CARNPRGQYGVLTF
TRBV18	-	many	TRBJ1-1	TGTGCCAGCTCACGGACATCGAACACTGAAGCTTTCTTT	CASSRTSNTEAFF
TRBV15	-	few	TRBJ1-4	TGTGCCACCAGCGCTACGTTTTTGGGGGCGAGTGAAAAACTGTTTTTT	CATSATFLGASEKLFF
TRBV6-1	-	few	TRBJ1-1	TGTGCCAGCAGTGAAGGACACGGCATGAACACTGAAGCTTTCTTT	CASSEGHGMNTEAFF
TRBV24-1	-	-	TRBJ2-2	TGTGCCACCAGTGGGTCCGGGACCACCGGGGAGCTGTTTTTT	CATSGSGTTGELFF
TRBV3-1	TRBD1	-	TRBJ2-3	TGTGCCAGCAGCCTGAGACAGGGCAGCACAGATACGCAGTATTTT	CASSLRQGSTDTQYF
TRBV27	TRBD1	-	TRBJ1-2	TGTGCCAGCGCCTCCAGGGGGAAGGACTATGGCTACACCTTC	CASASRGKDYGYTF
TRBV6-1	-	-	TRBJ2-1	TGTGCCAGCAGCCGATTCCAGCGTGGTTCCTACAATGAGCAGTTCTTC	CASSRFQRGSYNEQFF
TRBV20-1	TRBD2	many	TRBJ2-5	TGCAGTGCTAGAGCACTAGCGCCCGGGGAGACCCAGTACTTC	CSARALAPGETQYF
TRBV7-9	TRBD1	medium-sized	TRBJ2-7	TGTGCCAGCAGCCAGCTGCGACAGGGGGCGCTTGGGCAGTACTTC	CASSQLRQGALGQYF
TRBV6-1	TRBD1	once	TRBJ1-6	TGTGCCAGCAGGATCAGGGGGGAGGATTCATCCCACCACTTT	CASRIRGEDSSHHF